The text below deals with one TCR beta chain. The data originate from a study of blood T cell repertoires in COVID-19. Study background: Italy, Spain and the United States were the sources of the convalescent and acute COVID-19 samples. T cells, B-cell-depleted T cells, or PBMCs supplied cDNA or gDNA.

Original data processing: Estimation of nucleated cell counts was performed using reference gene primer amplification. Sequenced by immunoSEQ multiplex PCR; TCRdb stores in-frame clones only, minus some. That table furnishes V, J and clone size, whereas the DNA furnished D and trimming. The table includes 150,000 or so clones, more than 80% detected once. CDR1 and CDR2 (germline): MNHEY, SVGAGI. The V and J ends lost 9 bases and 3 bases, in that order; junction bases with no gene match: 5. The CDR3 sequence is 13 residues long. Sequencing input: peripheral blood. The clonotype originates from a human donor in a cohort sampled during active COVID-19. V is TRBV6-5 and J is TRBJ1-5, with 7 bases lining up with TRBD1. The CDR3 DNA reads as TGTGCCAGTAGAGGACAGGCCAATCAGCCCCAGCATTTT. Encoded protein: CASRGQANQPQHF.